The next 26 T cell receptor beta chains were all read from a single sample in a study of cytomegalovirus exposure and HLA in healthy donors. The PCR employed 60 Vbeta primers together with 13 Jbeta primers. TCRdb keeps only in-frame clones here, not all; method: immunoSEQ multiplex PCR. The table records 200,000 to 250,000 clones, more than 60% of them present only once. Source material: PBMCs. The receptors were gathered from a woman aged 55-70 years in good health and CMV-seropositive.

The chain has TRBV2 and TRBJ1-6, with 10 bases fitting TRBD1. The V gene's germline CDR1 is SNHLY and CDR2 FYNNEI. The CDR3 extends over 14 amino acids. V trimming: 5 bases; J trimming: 10 bases; junction bases outside the gene matches: 5. CDR3 DNA: TGTGCCAGCAGTACGGACAGGGGGGGATCACCCCTCCACTTT. It specifies CASSTDRGGSPLHF.

This chain connects TRBV23-1 to TRBJ2-5; weak D call: TRBD1 (6 bases). With the DNA end fitting TRBJ2-7 better, the J assignment may be wrong. TRBV23-1 is annotated as an ORF whose role is uncertain. The CDR3 spans 15 residues. CDR3: CASSRRGISSYEQYF. The CDR3, as DNA: TGCGCCAGCAGCCGCAGGGGAATTAGCTCCTACGAGCAGTACTTC.

This clone occurred a few times. J is TRBJ2-7 and V is TRBV7-2, with D tentatively TRBD2 (6 bases). Per germline, CDR1 SGHTA and CDR2 FQGNSA. This CDR3 region has 15 residues. V was pared by 1 base and J by 4 bases, with 14 bases between. CDR3 residues: CASSLGGSGGYEQYF. The CDR3 nucleotides are TGTGCCAGCAGCTTAGGGGGTAGCGGTGGGTACGAGCAGTACTTC.

The chain links TRBV7-3 to TRBJ2-3; a possible D gene is TRBD1 (6 bases). Germline V CDR1 and CDR2: SGHTA, FQGTGA. The CDR3 is 14 residues long. The ends were cut back, 1 base at V and 1 base at J, with 6 bases in the middle. As DNA, the CDR3 is TGTGCCAGCAGCTTAAACAGGGGCACAGATACGCAGTATTTT. This gives the protein CASSLNRGTDTQYF. The full variable domain, its missing parts supplied by reference TRBV7-3 and TRBJ2-3, is GAGVSQTPSNKVTEKGKYVELRCDPISGHTALYWYRQSLGQGPEFLIYFQGTGAADDSGLPNDRFFAVRPEGSVSTLKIQRTERGDSAVYLCASSLNRGTDTQYFGPGTRLTVL.

This chain joins TRBV10-3 and TRBJ2-3, with 11 positions matching TRBD2. From germline, CDR1 is ENHRY and CDR2 SYGVKD. The CDR3 contains 17 residues. Losses at the gene ends were 4 bases for V and 0 bases for J; bases not matched to a gene: 6. CDR3 in DNA: TGTGCCATCAGTGGTGGTAGCGGGGGGGTTAGCACAGATACGCAGTATTTT. Translated: CAISGGSGGVSTDTQYF.

This clone was counted only a few times. V usage is TRBV7-2 and J usage is TRBJ1-2; TRBD1 matches 10 bases. The CDR3 contains 13 residues. Trimming cost V 5 bases and J 6 bases; bases outside gene matches: 3. The germline V gene has CDR1 SGHTA and CDR2 FQGNSA. The CDR3 loop reads CASSTGTGDGYTF. The CDR3 DNA sequence: TGTGCCAGCAGCACCGGGACAGGGGATGGCTACACCTTC.

The chain recombines TRBV7-2 with TRBJ2-1; TRBD2 might be the D (5 bases). Trimming removed 5 bases from V and 4 bases from J, with 9 bases in between. The germline V gene encodes CDR1 SGHTA and CDR2 FQGNSA. This CDR3 has 13 residues. CDR3 bases: TGTGCCAGCAGCACCCGGGGATACAATGAGCAGTTCTTC. Translating it yields CASSTRGYNEQFF.

The chain couples TRBV5-1 to TRBJ2-1, with 8 nucleotides matching TRBD1. CDR3 length equals 15 residues. Germline V gene lookup returns CDR1 SGHRS and CDR2 YFSETQ. The junction had 13 bases not matched to a gene; V was cut back by 5 bases and J by 9 bases. CDR3 DNA sequence: TGCGCCAGCAGTATTATCGGACAGGGTAGTGGTGAGCAGTTCTTC. Translating it yields CASSIIGQGSGEQFF.

This clone was detected a few times. The V gene is TRBV2, the J gene TRBJ1-2; a weak D match, TRBD1 (6 bases). The V and J ends lost 6 bases and 4 bases respectively, with 18 bases between them. The CDR3 loop spans 15 amino acids. Germline CDR1 is SNHLY and CDR2 is FYNNEI. The DNA for the CDR3 is TGTGCCAGCAGGGGGGAGGGGGGGCTAATCTATGGCTACACCTTC. It yields the protein CASRGEGGLIYGYTF. Variable domain in full (rest from reference TRBV2 and TRBJ1-2): EPEVTQTPSHQVTQMGQEVILRCVPISNHLYFYWYRQILGQKVEFLVSFYNNEISEKSEIFDDQFSVERPDGSNFTLKIRSTKLEDSAMYFCASRGEGGLIYGYTFGSGTRLTVV.

Concerning this clone itself: Other nucleotide sequences in the sample specify the same CDR3. CDR3 bases: TGTGCCTGGAACCCCGGGGGGGGCGGCTACACCTTC. Protein: CAWNPGGGGYTF. The chain employs TRBV30 and TRBJ1-2; D is possibly TRBD1 (6 bases). Germline V CDR1 and CDR2: GTSNPN, SVGIG (reference sequence). Trimming removed 4 bases from V and 8 bases from J, with 14 bases in between. The CDR3 loop spans 12 amino acids. Drawing the rest from reference TRBV30 and TRBJ1-2, the complete variable domain is SQTIHQWPATLVQPVGSPLSLECTVEGTSNPNLYWYRQAAGRGLQLLFYSVGIGQISSEVPQNLSASRPQDRQFILSSKKLLLSDSGFYLCAWNPGGGGYTFGSGTRLTVV.

This chain links TRBV7-9 with TRBJ1-1, with 7 bases lining up with TRBD1. Germline assignment: CDR1 SEHNR and CDR2 FQNEAQ (reference sequence). The V segment lost 2 bases and the J segment 3 bases; nucleotides outside the gene matches: 3. The CDR3 spans 14 residues. The CDR3 bases are TGTGCCAGCAGCTTATGGGACAGTTACACTGAAGCTTTCTTT. It yields the protein CASSLWDSYTEAFF.

The genes are TRBV5-6 and TRBJ2-5; the D gene is possibly TRBD2 (6 bases). The DNA end is a closer match to TRBJ2-7, so the J assignment may be wrong. The CDR3 consists of 13 residues. Germline values: CDR1 SGHDT, CDR2 YYEEEE. The CDR3 DNA reads as TGTGCCAGCAGCATCCGACTAGGGGACGAGCAGTACTTC. It specifies CASSIRLGDEQYF.

The rearrangement uses TRBV5-1 and TRBJ2-7; 14 nucleotides align to TRBD2. The CDR3 loop spans 16 amino acids. Germline V gene sequence: CDR1 SGHRS, CDR2 YFSETQ. J lost 6 bases, V lost 3 bases, and 8 bases had no gene match. Here the CDR3 DNA reads TGCGCCAGCAGCTCTTTGACTAGCGGGAGGGCTAGCGAGCAGTACTTC. This sequence encodes CASSSLTSGRASEQYF.

The V gene is TRBV5-1, the J gene TRBJ1-2; D may be TRBD1 (5 bases). Trimming took off 0 bases at V and 9 bases at J, with 12 bases between the two ends. Germline V CDR1 and CDR2: SGHRS, YFSETQ. The CDR3 consists of 13 residues. The CDR3 DNA follows: TGCGCCAGCAGCTTGGACTCTCAGGGCCGCTACACCTTC. It codes for CASSLDSQGRYTF.

This chain uses TRBV5-1 with TRBJ2-3, with D possibly being TRBD1 (6 bases). Germline assignment: CDR1 SGHRS and CDR2 YFSETQ. V was pared by 4 bases and J by 4 bases, with 13 bases between. There are 14 residues in the CDR3. Here the CDR3 reads CASSIQGGSDTQYF. The CDR3 coding sequence is TGCGCCAGCAGCATACAGGGTGGGTCAGATACGCAGTATTTT.

This sequence joins TRBV6-4 and TRBJ2-1, with 10 bases lining up with TRBD2. The germline V gene encodes CDR1 MRHNA and CDR2 SNTAGT. Trimming took 5 bases from V and 0 from J; bases not matched to a gene: 10. The CDR3 runs to 18 residues. The CDR3 here is CASSTGGAGGSSYNEQFF. In nucleotides, the CDR3 is TGTGCCAGCAGTACTGGGGGAGCGGGGGGGAGCTCCTACAATGAGCAGTTCTTC.

This clone was counted only a few times. The chain couples TRBV5-1 to TRBJ1-1; 10 bases line up with TRBD1. The germline gives CDR1 SGHRS, CDR2 YFSETQ. Unmatched junction bases numbered 5, after V lost 5 bases and J lost 7 bases. The CDR3 loop spans 13 amino acids. This chain's CDR3 is CASRETGGSEAFF. DNA of the CDR3: TGCGCCAGCAGAGAGACAGGGGGCAGTGAAGCTTTCTTT.

V gene TRBV7-2 combines with J gene TRBJ1-1; 8 bases fit TRBD1. CDR3 size: 15 residues. Trimming cost V 5 bases and J 3 bases; bases outside gene matches: 8. Germline assignment: CDR1 SGHTA and CDR2 FQGNSA. The CDR3 DNA sequence: TGTGCCAGCAGCCCACAGGGACAGGTGGACACTGAAGCTTTCTTT. This encodes CASSPQGQVDTEAFF.

This chain connects TRBV7-9 to TRBJ2-2; D may be TRBD1 (5 bases). Looked up from germline, CDR1 is SEHNR and CDR2 is FQNEAQ (reference sequence). The CDR3 is 13 amino acids. Trimming pared 4 bases from V and 5 bases from J, leaving 8 bases between. The CDR3 is CASSSGSTGELFF. CDR3 bases: TGTGCCAGCAGCTCAGGGTCTACCGGGGAGCTGTTTTTT.

This clone showed up just a few times. The gene calls are TRBV14 and TRBJ2-5; D unresolved. This CDR3 is built from 14 residues. Germline V gene sequence: CDR1 SGHDN, CDR2 FVKESK. V was shortened by 3 bases and J by 4 bases, with 12 bases between the two germline ends. The CDR3 region is CASSHLVYRETQYF. The CDR3 DNA is TGTGCCAGCAGCCATCTGGTGTATAGAGAGACCCAGTACTTC.

The chain recombines TRBV21-1 with TRBJ1-5; TRBD1, the D gene given by the table, was not confirmed from the DNA. TRBV21-1 is given as a pseudogene. CDR3 length: 15 residues. CDR3 in amino acids: CASGRTGQDNQPQHF. CDR3 DNA: TGTGCCAGCGGACGAACGGGACAGGACAATCAGCCCCAGCATTTT.

This clone was detected only a few times. J is TRBJ2-4 and V is TRBV5-1; D may be TRBD2 (5 bases). The CDR3 is 13 amino acids. Germline V gene sequence: CDR1 SGHRS, CDR2 YFSETQ. The V end lost 0 bases, the J end lost 8 bases, and 9 bases lay between the germline ends. DNA for the CDR3: TGCGCCAGCAGCTTGGCCGAGAGGGACATTCAGTACTTC. Encoded protein: CASSLAERDIQYF.

To note about this clone: A junction end diverges from the germline sequence, so it may reflect a read error. This chain connects TRBV18 to TRBJ2-6, with a possible D match to TRBD1 (6 bases). Germline V lookup: CDR1 KGHSH, CDR2 LQKENI. This CDR3 is built from 16 residues. The CDR3 sequence is CASSPQGWSGANGLTF. For the CDR3, the DNA is TGTGCCAGCTCACCCCAGGGGTGGAGTGGGGCCAACGGCCTGACTTTC.

V usage is TRBV19 and J usage is TRBJ2-7; 8 bases agree with TRBD2. With V trimmed by 3 bases and J by 0 bases, 4 bases remained unmatched. Germline CDR1 LNHDA, CDR2 SQIVND (reference sequence). This CDR3 has 15 residues. This chain's CDR3 is CASSIPSGGSYEQYF. CDR3 nucleotides: TGTGCCAGTAGTATTCCCAGCGGGGGCTCCTACGAGCAGTACTTC.

This clone occurred a few times. The J gene is TRBJ2-1, the V gene TRBV14; D possibly corresponds to TRBD2 (6 bases). The CDR3 contains 15 residues. The V gene lost 5 bases and the J gene lost 0 bases, with 11 bases spanning the gap. Germline lookup yields CDR1 SGHDN and CDR2 FVKESK. CDR3 sequence reads: CASSWDWSSYNEQFF. DNA for the CDR3: TGTGCCAGCAGCTGGGACTGGAGCTCCTACAATGAGCAGTTCTTC.

The chain carries TRBV4-1 and TRBJ1-6, with a weak D call TRBD1 (5 bases). Trimming left V 3 bases short and J 6 bases short, with 12 bases between. CDR1 MGHRA and CDR2 YSYEKL come from the germline V gene. The CDR3 length is 15 residues. The CDR3 DNA reads as TGCGCCAGCAGCCAGGAGGGACGGTTTAATTCACCCCTCCACTTT. Translated, it gives CASSQEGRFNSPLHF.